The rows below give T cell receptor beta chains drawn from one sample of a study of blood T cell repertoires in COVID-19. Clones were read by immunoSEQ multiplex PCR, and TCRdb kept only the in-frame ones, dropping some. The sample has 100,000 to 150,000 clones, around 82% seen once; the top ten hold about 5.5%. Source material: peripheral blood. The receptors were sampled from a man older than 75 with active or convalescent COVID-19. CDR3s include the opening cysteine and the closing phenylalanine or tryptophan.

v_gene	CDR3aa
TRBV3-1/TRBV3-2	CASSQKSYDRVENEQFF
TRBV18	CASSVTGGDYGYTF
TRBV19	CASSTVQGPQPQHF
TRBV28	CASSLGQLTDTQYF
TRBV7-9	CASSLGTGRNNEAFF
TRBV6-6	CASSVMGNTIYF
TRBV7-2	CASSLGQGAGYEQYF
TRBV9	CASSPRQGRENEQYF
TRBV5-6	CASSLLSGGDGYTF
TRBV3-1/TRBV3-2	CASSPTPRPGGTEAFF
TRBV24-1	CATSLPLDRTTDTQYF
TRBV2	CASSPGTGRHSGNTIYF
TRBV4-1	CASSHLGQGSSEAFF
TRBV4-3	CASSQDRGSSHSNQPQHF
TRBV6-1	CASSEAGTGYEQYF
TRBV5-5	CASSHETGDNSPLHF
TRBV18	CASSPPAGARVEAFF
TRBV7-2	CASSLAPAGGNTGELFF
TRBV5-1	CASSLGGTDSSGANVLTF
TRBV6-2/TRBV6-3	CASSEPSARNTIYF
TRBV11-2	CASRQEGFLAGVRYEQFF
TRBV6-5	CASSYSSGTGDSPLHF
TRBV27	CASSLNGAGATQETQYF
TRBV9	CASSASSGANVLTF
TRBV2	CASSRQLLNGYTF
TRBV10-2	CASSDRGTGELFF
TRBV18	CASSLAFPEDLDAPPLHF
TRBV18	CASSPWSINNSPLHF
TRBV30	CAWMGGAGYTF
TRBV29-1	CSVEGQRSEAFF
TRBV11-3	CASSSRPSRDNSNQPQHF
TRBV2	CARGTSGGPEQYF
TRBV7-3	CASSLPDRGSWEKLFF
TRBV5-6	CASLPGGLGGYNEQYF
TRBV28	CASSRTALYRNTIYF
TRBV4-1	CASSQDRGGTYGYTF
TRBV11-2	CASSPWANTEAFF
TRBV5-1	CASSPAIAGGGYNEQFF
TRBV15	CATSRDSTGRDTIYF
TRBV5-1	CASSLVGGQFYEQYF
TRBV6-5	CASSPSGGPDTQYF
TRBV18	CASSPWTSGGAMETQYF
TRBV18	CASSLPTASSGNTIYF
TRBV11-2	CASSFESSYNSPLHF
TRBV4-1	CASSQVFRNSPLHF